The 21 T cell receptor beta chains presented below share a single source sample, sequenced in a study of blood T cell repertoires in COVID-19. Profiling relied on immunoSEQ multiplex PCR, and the TCRdb table lists in-frame clones only, not all of them. The sample has about 140,000 clones; roughly 81% are singletons. Sequencing was done on a sample of peripheral blood. The receptors originated from a woman aged 45-59 years with active or convalescent COVID-19.

The rearrangement joins TRBV2 to TRBJ2-7; no definite D call. Trimming shortened V by 7 bases and J by 3 bases, and 13 bases separated the two germline ends. The CDR3 length is 13 residues. Germline values: CDR1 SNHLY, CDR2 FYNNEI. The CDR3 loop reads CASKIGQLYEQYF. In nucleotides, the CDR3 is TGTGCCAGCAAGATTGGGCAACTCTACGAGCAGTACTTC.

The rearrangement joins TRBV7-3 to TRBJ1-5; D unresolved. V was clipped by 5 bases and J by 4 bases, with 9 bases between them. This CDR3 has 13 residues. Germline-derived CDR1 and CDR2 are SGHTA and FQGTGA. CDR3 amino acids: CASSLTRNQPQHF. CDR3 sequence (DNA): TGTGCCAGCAGCCTGACACGAAATCAGCCCCAGCATTTT.

V is TRBV18 and J is TRBJ1-2; D is perhaps TRBD1 (6 bases). Germline V gene data show CDR1 as KGHSH and CDR2 as LQKENI. The CDR3 covers 14 residues. V shed 5 bases and J shed 3 bases, with 13 bases lying between them. The CDR3 loop is CASSVRRQDYGYTF. Written as DNA, the CDR3 is TGTGCCAGCTCAGTCCGGAGACAGGACTATGGCTACACCTTC.

This sequence joins TRBV5-6 and TRBJ1-2; 9 positions agree with TRBD1. CDR3 size: 15 residues. Unmatched junction bases numbered 6, after V lost 1 base and J lost 5 bases. From germline, CDR1 is SGHDT and CDR2 YYEEEE. The CDR3 region has the DNA TGTGCCAGCAGCTTGTGGGGACAGGGCACGTATGGCTACACCTTC. Protein: CASSLWGQGTYGYTF. The variable domain in full, completed from reference TRBV5-6 and TRBJ1-2, reads DAGVTQSPTHLIKTRGQQVTLRCSPKSGHDTVSWYQQALGQGPQFIFQYYEEEERQRGNFPDRFSGHQFPNYSSELNVNALLLGDSALYLCASSLWGQGTYGYTFGSGTRLTVV.

The V and J genes are TRBV30 and TRBJ2-7; 7 nucleotides match TRBD2. The V segment lost 1 base and the J segment 3 bases; nucleotides outside the gene matches: 6. CDR1 is GTSNPN, CDR2 SVGIG, per germline (reference sequence). This CDR3 spans 14 amino acids. The CDR3, as DNA: TGTGCCTGGAGTGATGCGGGAGTAAGCTACGAGCAGTACTTC. Translating it yields CAWSDAGVSYEQYF.

The chain recombines TRBV27 with TRBJ2-7; TRBD2 aligns across 7 bases. V lost 5 bases, J lost 9 bases, and 10 bases stayed unmatched. Germline assignment: CDR1 MNHEY and CDR2 SMNVEV (reference sequence). This CDR3 region has 13 residues. CDR3 nucleotides: TGTGCCAGCAGTCAGGGACTAAGGGGACCGCAGTACTTC. Its protein product is CASSQGLRGPQYF.

The chain recombines TRBV4-2 with TRBJ1-2; D might be TRBD1 (5 bases). V lost 0 bases and J 4 bases, leaving 9 bases between the germline ends. The CDR3 runs to 14 residues. Germline CDR1 is LGHNA and CDR2 is YNFKEQ. The CDR3 nucleotides read TGTGCCAGCAGCCAAGAAGGGGTTAGCTATGGCTACACCTTC. This encodes CASSQEGVSYGYTF.

This rearrangement joins TRBV7-2 to TRBJ2-3, with no clear D. This CDR3 comprises 14 residues. V was clipped by 3 bases and J by 2 bases, with 9 bases between them. Germline lookup yields CDR1 SGHTA and CDR2 FQGNSA. DNA of the CDR3: TGTGCCAGCAGCTTCGGAGATACCACAGATACGCAGTATTTT. It encodes CASSFGDTTDTQYF.

The sample holds one count of this clone. The chain has TRBV24-1 and TRBJ1-3, with 7 bases aligning to TRBD1. The CDR3 has 17 residues. J lost 4 bases, V lost 0 bases, and 8 bases had no gene match. CDR1 and CDR2 from the germline V gene are KGHDR and SFDVKD. CDR3 in DNA: TGTGCCACCAGTGATTTGTTAGAGGGGGCGGGAGGAAACACCATATATTTT. This sequence encodes CATSDLLEGAGGNTIYF.

The chain is built from TRBV7-2 and TRBJ2-5; TRBD2 matches at 9 bases. Germline V CDR1 and CDR2: SGHTA, FQGNSA. The CDR3 runs 15 residues. Trimming removed 5 bases from V and 2 bases from J; junction bases left unmatched: 6. The CDR3 spells CASSDGLAIQETQYF. DNA for the CDR3: TGTGCCAGCAGCGACGGACTAGCGATACAAGAGACCCAGTACTTC.

The J gene is TRBJ1-3, the V gene TRBV7-2; the D gene is possibly TRBD1 (6 bases). The length of the CDR3 is 16 residues. Germline CDR1 reads SGHTA; CDR2 reads FQGNSA. The V gene lost 5 bases and the J gene lost 3 bases, with 17 bases spanning the gap. The CDR3 nucleotides read TGTGCCAGCAGCGTAGGGGGGGGGCAGGGTGGAAACACCATATATTTT. This sequence encodes CASSVGGGQGGNTIYF.

The chain is built from TRBV27 and TRBJ2-5; no definite D call. The germline gives CDR1 MNHEY, CDR2 SMNVEV (reference sequence). The CDR3 is 14 residues long. V shed 2 bases and J shed 1 base, with 8 bases lying between them. As DNA, the CDR3 is TGTGCCAGCAGTTTAAGCACAGCCCAAGAGACCCAGTACTTC. Protein product: CASSLSTAQETQYF.

The sample holds a few counts of this clone. The chain recombines TRBV7-9 with TRBJ1-6; 7 bases fit TRBD1. Per the germline V gene, CDR1 is SEHNR and CDR2 is FQNEAQ (reference sequence). The ends lost 5 bases at V and 5 bases at J; junction bases unmatched: 3. This CDR3 is 14 amino acids long. Here the CDR3 reads CASSLGTDNSPLHF. The CDR3 nucleotides are TGTGCCAGCAGCCTTGGGACAGATAATTCACCCCTCCACTTT.

In this sample, this clone turned up a few times. This rearrangement joins TRBV18 to TRBJ1-2; D is possibly TRBD1 (6 bases). The V and J ends lost 5 bases and 7 bases respectively, with 17 bases between them. Germline V gene lookup returns CDR1 KGHSH and CDR2 LQKENI. The length of the CDR3 is 14 residues. The CDR3 DNA is TGTGCCAGCTCATCGTCCAGGGGTGGTGGTGGCTACACCTTC. This gives the protein CASSSSRGGGGYTF.

V and J are TRBV6-2 or TRBV6-3 and TRBJ2-7; no definite D call. V lost 5 bases to trimming and J lost 6 bases, with 20 bases between them. Germline CDR1 and CDR2: MNHEY and SVGEGT. The CDR3 consists of 15 residues. DNA for the CDR3: TGTGCCAGCAGTCGATCGTCCCCGGAGCTGGTCGAGCAGTACTTC. It translates to CASSRSSPELVEQYF.

The V and J genes are TRBV5-1 and TRBJ2-2; unclear D gene. The germline V and J ends were trimmed by 0 bases and 4 bases, with 4 bases remaining between them. CDR1 is SGHRS and CDR2 is YFSETQ in the germline V gene. This CDR3 contains 13 residues. The CDR3: CASSLVATGELFF. CDR3 sequence (DNA): TGCGCCAGCAGCTTGGTGGCCACCGGGGAGCTGTTTTTT. The complete variable domain, with remaining parts taken from reference TRBV5-1 and TRBJ2-2, reads KAGVTQTPRYLIKTRGQQVTLSCSPISGHRSVSWYQQTPGQGLQFLFEYFSETQRNKGNFPGRFSGRQFSNSRSEMNVSTLELGDSALYLCASSLVATGELFFGEGSRLTVL.

The chain has TRBV3-1 (or the pseudogene TRBV3-2) and TRBJ1-2; D gene ambiguous. The CDR3 sequence is 11 residues long. V lost 4 bases to trimming and J lost 5 bases, with 5 bases between them. Germline CDR1 LGHDT, CDR2 YNNKEL (reference sequence). The CDR3 region has the DNA TGTGCCAGCAGCCGGGCTTATGGCTACACCTTC. It encodes CASSRAYGYTF.

V usage is TRBV19 and J usage is TRBJ1-4; D gene uncertain. The CDR3 extends over 12 amino acids. Germline assignment: CDR1 LNHDA and CDR2 SQIVND (reference sequence). V dropped 3 bases and J dropped 7 bases, with 6 bases sitting between them. CDR3 sequence (DNA): TGTGCCAGTAGTATTCTATCTGAAAAACTGTTTTTT. Translating it yields CASSILSEKLFF.

This clone was seen a handful of times. The chain links TRBV2 to TRBJ1-1, with D perhaps TRBD1 (5 bases). The CDR3 sequence is 13 residues long. The V and J ends lost 10 bases and 0 bases respectively, with 12 bases between them. CDR1 and CDR2 (germline): SNHLY, FYNNEI. This chain's CDR3 is CATTPGVNTEAFF. The CDR3 coding sequence is TGTGCCACAACGCCGGGGGTGAACACTGAAGCTTTCTTT.

This clone has just a few counts. The chain links TRBV2 to TRBJ1-2, with 9 bases that match TRBD1. The V and J ends lost 5 bases and 8 bases, in that order; junction bases with no gene match: 6. Germline V CDR1 and CDR2: SNHLY, FYNNEI. The CDR3 has 13 amino acids. The CDR3 DNA follows: TGTGCCAGCAGTAGCGGGGACAGGGAGGGCTACACCTTC. It translates to CASSSGDREGYTF.

This clone showed up just once. V gene TRBV3-1 (or the pseudogene TRBV3-2) combines with J gene TRBJ1-2; D gene unclear. Per germline, CDR1 LGHDT and CDR2 YNNKEL (reference sequence). V lost 2 bases to trimming and J lost 5 bases, with 18 bases between them. This CDR3 has 16 amino acids. The CDR3 region has the DNA TGTGCCAGCAGCCAACACCACCATTCGCGCAAATATGGCTACACCTTC. Its protein is CASSQHHHSRKYGYTF.